This TCR beta chain was identified during a study of CD8 T cells in ankylosing spondylitis. V was trimmed by 4 bases and J by 4 bases, leaving 11 bases between them. Germline V lookup: CDR1 DFQATT, CDR2 SNEGSKA (reference sequence). CDR3 length: 12 amino acids. This clonotype has a handful of counts. The antigen remains undetermined. Notes on the study in general: Significant enrichment of disease-linked clones was reported in matched ankylosing spondylitis synovial fluid. Peripheral blood held disease-linked clones only at relatively low frequency, and these were CD8+. One TCR beta motif, made up of 7 or 8 highly homologous variants, appeared characteristic of ankylosing spondylitis blood. In reactive arthritis synovial fluid and blood, some motif variants had been reported before.

Preparation of TCR beta libraries was done by quantitative 5'-RACE with molecular barcodes. TCRdb re-called the 5' RACE reads with MiXCR, one entry per CDR3 protein. Of almost 400,000 distinct CDR3 sequences in the sample, 20% to 25% were seen once. The genes are TRBV20-1 and TRBJ2-7; a weak D match, TRBD2 (6 bases). This TCR was recovered from a male donor with ankylosing spondylitis. Sequencing input: blood, either unsorted or a sorted T cell fraction (not recorded which). This chain's CDR3 is CSATGGEYEQYF. The CDR3 nucleotides are TGCAGTGCTACCGGGGGAGAGTACGAGCAGTACTTC.